The 24 T cell receptor beta chains in this list originate from one sample, sequenced in a study of shared clonotypes between healthy human individuals. Data came from immunoSEQ multiplex PCR; TCRdb stores just in-frame clones and leaves some out. The sample holds hundreds of thousands of clones, approximately 96% seen once. Naive CD8 isolation took CD45RO-negative cells positively selected for CCR7 and excluded terminally differentiated effector memory CD45RA+ cells. Sequences were obtained from naive CD8+ T cells sorted from blood. These receptors were taken from a woman younger than 45 in good health.

The genes are TRBV28 and TRBJ1-6, with D uncertain. The CDR3 length is 14 residues. Germline loops: CDR1 MDHEN, CDR2 SYDVKM. Trimming removed 8 bases at V and 7 bases at J, with 15 bases between. CDR3 bases: TGTGCCAGCGGCTACACGGCGATGAATTCACCCCTCCACTTT. This gives the protein CASGYTAMNSPLHF.

This chain joins TRBV7-2 and TRBJ1-2; 8 nucleotides match TRBD1. CDR3 length: 15 amino acids. With V trimmed by 0 bases and J by 4 bases, 4 bases remained unmatched. CDR1 and CDR2 (germline): SGHTA, FQGNSA. The CDR3: CASSLASDRGYGYTF. DNA of the CDR3: TGTGCCAGCAGCTTAGCGTCAGACAGGGGCTATGGCTACACCTTC.

The chain couples TRBV6-5 to TRBJ2-7; possibly TRBD1 for D (6 bases). The germline V and J ends were trimmed by 5 bases and 4 bases, with 15 bases remaining between them. This CDR3 comprises 14 residues. Germline V gives CDR1 MNHEY, CDR2 SVGAGI. The DNA for the CDR3 is TGTGCCAGCAGTACGCCGGACAGACGATACGAGCAGTACTTC. The encoded protein is CASSTPDRRYEQYF.

This chain joins TRBV19 and TRBJ2-3; D perhaps matches TRBD2 (5 bases). Looked up from germline, CDR1 is LNHDA and CDR2 is SQIVND (reference sequence). The CDR3 runs 17 residues. V gave up 5 bases and J gave up 0 bases, with 18 bases separating them. CDR3 loop: CASSAVSSPLSTDTQYF. The CDR3, as DNA: TGTGCCAGTAGTGCCGTTTCTAGCCCCCTAAGCACAGATACGCAGTATTTT. The full variable domain, with the rest looked up from reference TRBV19 and TRBJ2-3, is DGGITQSPKYLFRKEGQNVTLSCEQNLNHDAMYWYRQDPGQGLRLIYYSQIVNDFQKGDIAEGYSVSREKKESFPLTVTSAQKNPTAFYLCASSAVSSPLSTDTQYFGPGTRLTVL.

The CDR3 region has the DNA TGCAGCTTGGGGGGTGGAGCTTTCTTT. Its translation is CSLGGGAFF. This chain uses TRBV29-1 with TRBJ1-1, with D tentatively TRBD1 (5 bases). CDR3 size: 9 residues. Trimming took 8 bases from V and 10 from J, leaving 11 bases between them. Per germline, CDR1 SQVTM and CDR2 ANQGSEA.

The gene calls are TRBV27 and TRBJ2-3, with D perhaps matching TRBD2 (5 bases). Per germline, CDR1 MNHEY and CDR2 SMNVEV (reference sequence). The CDR3 contains 15 residues. Trimming left V 6 bases short and J 0 bases short, with 13 bases between. The CDR3 region is CASSRLGGSTDTQYF. The DNA for the CDR3 is TGTGCCAGCAGCCGCTTGGGCGGGAGCACAGATACGCAGTATTTT.

The count of this clone is one. The chain combines TRBV19 with TRBJ2-3; D may be TRBD1 (6 bases). The CDR3 extends over 15 amino acids. V was cut by 5 bases and J by 1 base, with 13 bases left in between. Germline CDR1 reads LNHDA; CDR2 reads SQIVND (reference sequence). CDR3 loop: CASSAGTPRTDTQYF. The CDR3, as DNA: TGTGCCAGTAGTGCAGGGACACCCCGCACAGATACGCAGTATTTT.

Comments on this clone: Other DNA sequences in this specimen translate into the identical CDR3. CDR3 nucleotides: TGTGCCAGCAGTTTAGGCTCAACCCAGCCCCAGCATTTT. Residues: CASSLGSTQPQHF. This chain uses TRBV27 with TRBJ1-5; D unresolved. This CDR3 is built from 13 residues. V was cut by 2 bases and J by 7 bases, with 9 bases left in between. Germline lookup yields CDR1 MNHEY and CDR2 SMNVEV (reference sequence).

The chain employs TRBV4-1 and TRBJ2-7, with D unresolved. CDR3 length: 17 amino acids. CDR1 is MGHRA, CDR2 YSYEKL, per germline. The V end lost 0 bases, the J end lost 1 base, and 16 bases lay between the germline ends. The CDR3 is CASSQDLTSPLSYEQYF. CDR3 nucleotides: TGCGCCAGCAGCCAAGACTTAACTTCCCCGCTATCCTACGAGCAGTACTTC.

This chain links TRBV25-1 with TRBJ2-1, with unresolved D. The V end lost 5 bases, the J end lost 0 bases, and 8 bases lay between the germline ends. Germline loops: CDR1 MGHDK, CDR2 SYGVNS. This CDR3 contains 14 residues. The DNA of the CDR3 is TGTGCCAGCAGTAGCTCCGGCTCCTACAATGAGCAGTTCTTC. Translating gives CASSSSGSYNEQFF.

Concerning this clone itself: Other nucleotide sequences from this sample produce the same CDR3. This chain connects TRBV30 to TRBJ1-1; D is unclear. V was clipped by 5 bases and J by 5 bases, with 9 bases between them. This CDR3 contains 11 residues. Germline lookup yields CDR1 GTSNPN and CDR2 SVGIG (reference sequence). CDR3 sequence reads: CAWGLGTEAFF. The CDR3, as DNA: TGTGCCTGGGGGTTGGGTACTGAAGCTTTCTTT.

Details on this clone: Mismatch with germline at one junction end may stem from a read error. V and J are TRBV29-1 and TRBJ1-1; D may be TRBD1 (6 bases). The CDR3 has 12 residues. Germline V gene data show CDR1 as SQVTM and CDR2 as ANQGSEA. The CDR3, as DNA: TGCAGCGCTGAAAACAGGGTCACTGAAGCTTTCTTT. This sequence encodes CSAENRVTEAFF.

The rearrangement links TRBV7-8 to TRBJ1-5, with D unclear. The CDR3 covers 16 residues. Germline V gene data show CDR1 as SGHVS and CDR2 as FQNEAQ. V lost 1 base, J lost 1 base, and 11 bases lay in between. The CDR3 DNA reads TGTGCCAGCAGCTTAGGCAGCCCCCGGAGCAATCAGCCCCAGCATTTT. Translation: CASSLGSPRSNQPQHF. Combining the CDR3 with reference TRBV7-8 and TRBJ1-5 gives the whole variable domain GAGVSQSPRYKVAKRGQDVALRCDPISGHVSLFWYQQALGQGPEFLTYFQNEAQLDKSGLPSDRFFAERPEGSVSTLKIQRTQQEDSAVYLCASSLGSPRSNQPQHFGDGTRLSIL.

The chain is built from TRBV10-1 and TRBJ2-3; D may be TRBD1 or TRBD2 (5 bases each). Germline CDR1 and CDR2: WNHNN and SYGVQD (reference sequence). The V end was cut by 4 bases, the J end by 2 bases, with 13 bases between. The CDR3 is 15 amino acids. The CDR3 is CASSGGGVYTDTQYF. CDR3 coding DNA: TGCGCCAGCAGTGGTGGGGGAGTCTACACAGATACGCAGTATTTT.

This clone was counted once. The chain employs TRBV2 and TRBJ2-1; 9 bases agree with TRBD2. V shed 3 bases, J shed 7 bases, and the junction held 10 bases outside the gene matches. The CDR3 is made up of 16 amino acids. Germline V gene lookup returns CDR1 SNHLY and CDR2 FYNNEI. Written as DNA, the CDR3 is TGTGCCAGCAGTGATGAGTCCCTAGCGGGGTTTAATGAGCAGTTCTTC. This gives the protein CASSDESLAGFNEQFF.

The chain joins TRBV7-8 to TRBJ2-7, with 15 nucleotides matching TRBD2. CDR1 is SGHVS, CDR2 FQNEAQ, per germline. J was trimmed by 2 bases and V by 5 bases; bases with no gene match: 10. The CDR3 runs to 18 residues. CDR3 sequence reads: CASSPHLGLAGGPYEQYF. CDR3 in DNA: TGTGCCAGCAGCCCCCACCTAGGACTAGCGGGAGGGCCCTACGAGCAGTACTTC.

This rearrangement joins TRBV27 to TRBJ2-7; D is possibly TRBD1 (6 bases). The CDR3 is made up of 15 amino acids. CDR1 is MNHEY, CDR2 SMNVEV, per germline (reference sequence). V lost 2 bases to trimming and J lost 0 bases, with 11 bases between them. The CDR3 DNA sequence: TGTGCCAGCAGTTTAGGTGGGACAAGCTCCTACGAGCAGTACTTC. This encodes CASSLGGTSSYEQYF.

The chain has TRBV5-8 and TRBJ2-7; D is unclear. CDR1 and CDR2 from the germline V gene are SGHTS and YDEGEE. The CDR3 is 15 residues long. Trimming cost V 4 bases and J 4 bases, with 18 bases left between them. The CDR3 reads CASSPSAGRSYEQYF. The CDR3 nucleotides are TGTGCCAGCAGCCCCTCGGCAGGAAGATCTTACGAGCAGTACTTC.

This chain uses TRBV4-2 with TRBJ1-1, with a possible D match to TRBD1 (6 bases). The V and J ends lost 0 bases and 6 bases respectively, with 23 bases between them. The CDR3 sequence is 18 residues long. Germline V gene sequence: CDR1 LGHNA, CDR2 YNFKEQ. The CDR3 sequence is CASSQDLGHLEGEAEAFF. The CDR3 region has the DNA TGTGCCAGCAGCCAAGATCTAGGACACCTGGAGGGGGAGGCTGAAGCTTTCTTT.

The V gene is TRBV7-9, the J gene TRBJ2-7; the match to TRBD2 covers 7 bases. The CDR3 totals 13 residues. Germline V CDR1 and CDR2: SEHNR, FQNEAQ (reference sequence). V gave up 4 bases and J gave up 5 bases; unmatched junction bases: 5. Here the CDR3 reads CASSSGLTNEQYF. CDR3 nucleotides: TGTGCCAGCAGCTCGGGACTAACTAACGAGCAGTACTTC.

This chain uses TRBV2 with TRBJ2-1; 7 bases agree with TRBD2. V gave up 2 bases and J gave up 9 bases; unmatched junction bases: 10. The CDR3 extends over 15 amino acids. CDR1 SNHLY and CDR2 FYNNEI come from the germline V gene. In nucleotides, the CDR3 is TGTGCCAGCAGTGAATGGGGGGAGGGCCCCGGTGAGCAGTTCTTC. Protein: CASSEWGEGPGEQFF.

The chain is built from TRBV28 and TRBJ2-1; the D gene is possibly TRBD2 (5 bases). V was clipped by 6 bases and J by 3 bases, with 15 bases between them. Germline V gene lookup returns CDR1 MDHEN and CDR2 SYDVKM. The CDR3 contains 15 residues. CDR3 loop: CASSPVRALYNEQFF. As DNA, the CDR3 is TGTGCCAGCAGCCCCGTGCGGGCCCTCTACAATGAGCAGTTCTTC.

As to this clone: The same CDR3 arises from other DNA sequences in this sample as well. The genes are TRBV5-4 and TRBJ2-7; D unresolved. The ends were cut back, 4 bases at V and 3 bases at J, with 5 bases in the middle. The CDR3 spans 11 residues. Germline V gene data show CDR1 as SGHNT and CDR2 as YYREEE (reference sequence). CDR3 bases: TGTGCCAGCAGCAGTGACTACGAGCAGTACTTC. Protein: CASSSDYEQYF.

The V gene is TRBV13, the J gene TRBJ2-3; 12 positions agree with TRBD2. The CDR3 loop spans 17 amino acids. Trimming removed 4 bases from V and 4 bases from J; junction bases left unmatched: 9. Per the germline V gene, CDR1 is PRHDT and CDR2 is FYEKMQ (reference sequence). CDR3 DNA sequence: TGTGCCAGCAGCTCCGACATGACTAGCGGGAGCGCAGATACGCAGTATTTT. Amino acids: CASSSDMTSGSADTQYF.